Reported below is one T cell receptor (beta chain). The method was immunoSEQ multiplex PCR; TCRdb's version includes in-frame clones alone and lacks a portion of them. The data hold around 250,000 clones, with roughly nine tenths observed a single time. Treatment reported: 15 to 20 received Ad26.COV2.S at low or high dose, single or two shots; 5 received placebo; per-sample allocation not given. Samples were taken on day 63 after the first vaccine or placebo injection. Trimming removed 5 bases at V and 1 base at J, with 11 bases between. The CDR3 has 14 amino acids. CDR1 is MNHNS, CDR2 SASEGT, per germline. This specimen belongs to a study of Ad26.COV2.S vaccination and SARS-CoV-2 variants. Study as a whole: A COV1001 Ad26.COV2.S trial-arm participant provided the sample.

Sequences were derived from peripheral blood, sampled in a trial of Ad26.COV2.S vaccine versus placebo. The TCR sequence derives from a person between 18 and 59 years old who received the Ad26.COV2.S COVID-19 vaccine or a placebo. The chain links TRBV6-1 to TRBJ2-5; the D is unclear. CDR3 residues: CASSPRTPQETQYF. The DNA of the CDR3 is TGTGCCAGCAGTCCTCGGACGCCCCAAGAGACCCAGTACTTC.